This record looks at one T cell receptor (beta chain) sequence and its context. Other nucleotide sequences in the sample specify the same CDR3. The CDR3 has 15 amino acids. Germline CDR1 reads MNHEY; CDR2 reads SVGAGI. The germline V and J ends were trimmed by 2 bases and 1 base, with 9 bases remaining between them. This specimen comes from a study of blood T cell repertoires in COVID-19. About the research overall: Spain, Italy and the United States supplied samples that represented acute and convalescent COVID-19. PBMCs, B-cell-depleted T cells, or T cells provided the cDNA or gDNA that made up the material.

Across fewer than 25 US areas, participants ranged in age from roughly 18 to 95 years. TCRdb keeps only in-frame clones here, not all; method: immunoSEQ multiplex PCR. The table records more than 300,000 clones, about 87% of them present only once. The rearrangement joins TRBV6-5 to TRBJ2-1; D unclear. Material: PBMCs or T cells enriched from blood (not recorded which). The receptor comes from a man aged 35 to 55 in a cohort exposed to, infected with or recovered from COVID-19 (not recorded which). The CDR3 spells CASSYGTSSYNEQFF. The CDR3, as DNA: TGTGCCAGCAGTTACGGCACAAGTTCCTACAATGAGCAGTTCTTC.